This passage covers 3 T cell receptor beta chains from one sample sequenced in a study of tumor-infiltrating lymphocytes in glioblastoma multiforme. TCRB libraries came from RNA via three nested multiplex PCR rounds. TCRdb passed the multiplex PCR reads through MiXCR, listing each CDR3 protein once. The sample lists 7,000 to 9,500 distinct CDR3 sequences, around three quarters occurring once. Source material: brain tumor tissue. The receptors were sampled from a male donor with glioblastoma.

This clonotype was counted only a few times. Germline and junction disagree at one end, which may indicate a read error. The chain is built from TRBV20-1 and TRBJ1-2; 7 positions match TRBD1. Germline CDR1 and CDR2: DFQATT and SNEGSKA (reference sequence). The CDR3 length is 14 residues. The CDR3 nucleotides read TGCTGTTCTAGGAGGGACAGTGTTAACTATGGCTACATCTTC. Translating it yields CCSRRDSVNYGYIF.

In regard to this clonotype: This could be a read error, since a much larger clone is one nucleotide away. The genes are TRBV28 and TRBJ2-7; D is possibly TRBD1 (6 bases). This CDR3 spans 12 amino acids. V was cut by 5 bases and J by 5 bases, with 10 bases left in between. CDR1 is MDHEN, CDR2 SYDVKM, per germline. This chain's CDR3 is CASSQQGHEQYF. In DNA, the CDR3 is TGTGCCAGCAGTCAACAGGGCCACGAGCAGTACTTC.

With regard to this clonotype: A junction end diverges from the germline sequence, so it may reflect a read error. The J gene is TRBJ1-3, the V gene TRBV6-5, with D possibly being TRBD1 (5 bases). The CDR3 runs 14 residues. The germline gives CDR1 MNHEY, CDR2 SVGAGI. CDR3: CTSGTGSFGNTIYF. The CDR3 DNA reads as TGTACCAGCGGAACAGGTTCCTTTGGAAACACCATATATTTT.